Below are 21 T cell receptor beta chains sequenced from a single sample in a study of shared clonotypes between healthy human individuals. The naive CD8 subset, CD45RO-negative cells positively selected for CCR7, excluded terminally differentiated effector memory CD45RA+ cells. Assay used: immunoSEQ multiplex PCR; TCRdb lists only in-frame clones, some missing. The sample has over 750,000 clones; roughly 96% are singletons. Sequenced material: naive CD8+ T cells sorted from blood. Receptor source: a young man in good health.

This rearrangement joins TRBV6-1 to TRBJ1-1, with D perhaps matching TRBD1 (6 bases). Germline V gene lookup returns CDR1 MNHNS and CDR2 SASEGT. Trimming left V 6 bases short and J 1 base short, with 12 bases between. This CDR3 is 14 amino acids long. CDR3 nucleotides: TGTGCCAGCAGACAAGGACAGAGGAACACTGAAGCTTTCTTT. Its translation: CASRQGQRNTEAFF.

The chain combines TRBV9 with TRBJ1-1; 7 bases agree with TRBD1. The ends lost 3 bases at V and 1 base at J; junction bases unmatched: 6. The CDR3 sequence is 15 residues long. Germline V gene data show CDR1 as SGDLS and CDR2 as YYNGEE. The CDR3 DNA sequence: TGTGCCAGCAGCGCCCGGACAGGCCAGAACACTGAAGCTTTCTTT. It translates to CASSARTGQNTEAFF.

J is TRBJ2-7 and V is TRBV2; unclear D gene. V was trimmed by 1 base and J by 2 bases, leaving 15 bases between them. The CDR3 spans 16 residues. Germline V lookup: CDR1 SNHLY, CDR2 FYNNEI. In DNA form, the CDR3 reads TGTGCCAGCAGTGAAGGCCCCGGGCAGTCTGCCTACGAGCAGTACTTC. Encoded protein: CASSEGPGQSAYEQYF.

The chain recombines TRBV29-1 with TRBJ2-7; D perhaps matches TRBD1 (5 bases). The V end was cut by 7 bases, the J end by 1 base, with 8 bases between. The length of the CDR3 is 11 residues. Germline CDR1 reads SQVTM; CDR2 reads ANQGSEA. The CDR3 DNA follows: TGCAGCGCGAGACAGTCCTACGAGCAGTACTTC. This encodes CSARQSYEQYF.

CDR3 residues: CASSLEGGWAGELFF. In nucleotides, the CDR3 is TGTGCCAGCAGCTTAGAGGGAGGATGGGCCGGGGAGCTGTTTTTT. The rearrangement links TRBV7-2 to TRBJ2-2, with D tentatively TRBD2 (6 bases). CDR3 length: 15 amino acids. Trimming pared 1 base from V and 6 bases from J, leaving 12 bases between. Germline CDR1 SGHTA, CDR2 FQGNSA.

The CDR3 sequence is CASSLFSPGFLAFF. CDR3 in DNA: TGTGCCAGCAGCTTGTTTTCGCCAGGGTTTCTGGCTTTCTTT. The genes are TRBV11-2 and TRBJ1-1; D possibly corresponds to TRBD1 (5 bases). The CDR3 sequence is 14 residues long. The V and J ends lost 3 bases and 11 bases respectively, with 19 bases between them. From germline, CDR1 is SGHAT and CDR2 FQNNGV.

Notes on this clone: The sample contains more than one DNA sequence encoding this CDR3. This chain joins TRBV25-1 and TRBJ2-7; D unclear. V lost 3 bases to trimming and J lost 4 bases, with 4 bases between them. Germline CDR1 MGHDK, CDR2 SYGVNS. The CDR3 consists of 11 residues. The CDR3 nucleotides read TGTGCCAGCAGTGAGGGGTACGAGCAGTACTTC. Its translation is CASSEGYEQYF.

V gene TRBV7-8 combines with J gene TRBJ2-7; D is possibly TRBD2 (6 bases). The V gene lost 1 base and the J gene lost 3 bases, with 13 bases spanning the gap. The CDR3 sequence is 15 residues long. The V gene's germline CDR1 is SGHVS and CDR2 FQNEAQ. CDR3 in DNA: TGTGCCAGCAGCTTAGAACTAGCATCGTTCTACGAGCAGTACTTC. Protein sequence: CASSLELASFYEQYF.

This chain connects TRBV27 to TRBJ1-1; D is perhaps TRBD1 (5 bases). Trimming took 9 bases from V and 5 from J, leaving 13 bases between them. The CDR3 consists of 12 residues. CDR1 is MNHEY and CDR2 is SMNVEV in the germline V gene (reference sequence). In DNA form, the CDR3 reads TGTGCCAGTGGGACCGCCCTAACTGAAGCTTTCTTT. It codes for CASGTALTEAFF.

The genes are TRBV5-4 and TRBJ2-7; 7 nucleotides line up with TRBD2. After removal of 0 bases from V and 4 bases from J, the junction contained 13 bases not matched to a gene. Germline CDR1 and CDR2: SGHNT and YYREEE (reference sequence). There are 17 residues in the CDR3. CDR3 region: CASSLAARGAGTYEQYF. The CDR3 region has the DNA TGTGCCAGCAGCTTGGCCGCGAGGGGAGCGGGAACGTACGAGCAGTACTTC.

The J gene is TRBJ2-1, the V gene TRBV13; tentatively, D is TRBD2 (6 bases). Trimming pared 5 bases from V and 12 bases from J, leaving 14 bases between. This CDR3 has 12 amino acids. Germline-derived CDR1 and CDR2 are PRHDT and FYEKMQ (reference sequence). The DNA of the CDR3 is TGTGCCAGCAGCCGACACCGGGACTCGCAGTTCTTC. Residues: CASSRHRDSQFF. Full variable domain (remainder filled in from reference TRBV13 and TRBJ2-1): AAGVIQSPRHLIKEKRETATLKCYPIPRHDTVYWYQQGPGQDPQFLISFYEKMQSDKGSIPDRFSAQQFSDYHSELNMSSLELGDSALYFCASSRHRDSQFFGPGTRLTVL.

The chain has TRBV5-1 and TRBJ1-1; 7 nucleotides match TRBD1. Germline CDR1 SGHRS, CDR2 YFSETQ. The CDR3 covers 15 residues. The trim removed 3 bases at V and 0 bases at J, leaving 5 bases unmatched. The CDR3 region is CASSSEQGMNTEAFF. In nucleotides, the CDR3 is TGCGCCAGCAGCTCCGAACAGGGGATGAACACTGAAGCTTTCTTT. Together with reference TRBV5-1 and TRBJ1-1, the CDR3 gives the full variable domain: KAGVTQTPRYLIKTRGQQVTLSCSPISGHRSVSWYQQTPGQGLQFLFEYFSETQRNKGNFPGRFSGRQFSNSRSEMNVSTLELGDSALYLCASSSEQGMNTEAFFGQGTRLTVV.

The chain recombines TRBV7-9 with TRBJ2-3; 8 bases fit TRBD2. The V gene end was trimmed by 2 bases and the J gene end by 6 bases; junction bases not matched to a gene: 10. In germline, CDR1 is SEHNR, CDR2 FQNEAQ (reference sequence). The CDR3 is made up of 16 amino acids. The CDR3 loop is CASSLLERERADTQYF. CDR3 in DNA: TGTGCCAGCAGCTTACTCGAGCGGGAGAGAGCGGATACGCAGTATTTT.

The chain combines TRBV5-1 with TRBJ2-7, with D perhaps assigned TRBD1 or TRBD2 (5 bases each). Per germline, CDR1 SGHRS and CDR2 YFSETQ. The V and J ends lost 0 bases and 3 bases respectively, with 22 bases between them. The CDR3 has 18 residues. CDR3 DNA sequence: TGCGCCAGCAGCTTGGTCTCGCACGGGACGCGAAGCGACTACGAGCAGTACTTC. This translates into CASSLVSHGTRSDYEQYF.

This rearrangement joins TRBV12-1 to TRBJ2-7; TRBD2, the D gene given by the table, was not confirmed from the DNA. TRBV12-1 is shown as a pseudogene. CDR3 length: 15 residues. The CDR3 sequence is CASSCGTSGSYEQYF. The CDR3 DNA reads TGTGCCAGCAGCTGTGGGACTAGCGGGAGCTACGAGCAGTACTTC.

This CDR3 reads CASSPQLLAPGVDTQYF. The CDR3 DNA sequence: TGTGCCAGCAGCCCGCAACTTCTAGCGCCAGGGGTAGATACGCAGTATTTT. The gene calls are TRBV5-5 and TRBJ2-3; D may correspond to TRBD1 or TRBD2 (6 bases each). The V end was cut by 4 bases, the J end by 5 bases, with 23 bases between. There are 17 residues in the CDR3. The germline V gene has CDR1 SGHKS and CDR2 YYEKEE (reference sequence).

J is TRBJ2-7 and V is TRBV5-1; D possibly corresponds to TRBD1 (5 bases). CDR3 length equals 13 residues. CDR1 and CDR2 (germline): SGHRS, YFSETQ. V gave up 2 bases and J gave up 4 bases, with 10 bases separating them. The CDR3, as DNA: TGCGCCAGCAGCTTCGGTGGACAATACGAGCAGTACTTC. This encodes CASSFGGQYEQYF.

The chain is built from TRBV9 and TRBJ1-2, with TRBD1 identical over 9 bases. Per the germline V gene, CDR1 is SGDLS and CDR2 is YYNGEE. V was pared by 0 bases and J by 4 bases, with 4 bases of the junction left unmatched. This CDR3 has 15 residues. The CDR3 spells CASSVEDRGGYGYTF. The CDR3 DNA reads TGTGCCAGCAGCGTAGAGGACAGGGGTGGCTATGGCTACACCTTC.

CDR3 coding DNA: TGTGCCAGCAGCCCCGTAGCGGGTGGCTCCTACAATGAGCAGTTCTTC. It codes for CASSPVAGGSYNEQFF. The chain has TRBV11-2 and TRBJ2-1; 7 bases align to TRBD2. Germline assignment: CDR1 SGHAT and CDR2 FQNNGV. The trim removed 5 bases at V and 0 bases at J, leaving 7 bases unmatched. The length of the CDR3 is 16 residues.

The chain combines TRBV28 with TRBJ2-3; 9 nucleotides line up with TRBD2. V gave up 2 bases and J gave up 0 bases; unmatched junction bases: 6. The CDR3 sequence is 17 residues long. Germline V gene sequence: CDR1 MDHEN, CDR2 SYDVKM. The CDR3 nucleotides are TGTGCCAGCAGTTTAGCAGGACTAGCGAGTAGCACAGATACGCAGTATTTT. Translated, it gives CASSLAGLASSTDTQYF.

CDR3 nucleotide sequence: TGTGCCATTATAGACAGGGGAAGGTCCAATGAGCAGTTCTTC. It is translated as CAIIDRGRSNEQFF. The rearrangement links TRBV27 to TRBJ2-1; TRBD1 agrees at 8 bases. V lost 10 bases to trimming and J lost 6 bases; unmatched junction nucleotides: 11. Germline CDR1 reads MNHEY; CDR2 reads SMNVEV (reference sequence). The CDR3 is 14 residues long.